These T cell receptor beta chains were read from a single sample in a study of shared clonotypes between healthy human individuals. Measured with immunoSEQ multiplex PCR; TCRdb has only the in-frame clones, and not every one. The sample lists approximately 100,000 clones; roughly 70% were seen once. Sequenced sample: memory CD8+ T cells sorted from blood. The source is a woman aged 25 to 45 in good health. CDR3s include the opening cysteine and the closing phenylalanine or tryptophan. D genes are given only for firm matches. Clone size is given for some rows only: seen once, a few or many times, or a class if the clone is expanded.

D gene	V gene	clone size	J gene	CDR3 protein	CDR3 DNA
-	TRBV4-1	-	TRBJ1-2	CASSQLQGSNRGYTF	TGCGCCAGCAGCCAACTCCAGGGATCCAATAGAGGCTACACCTTC
TRBD1	TRBV2	-	TRBJ2-5	CASSAGQGKETQYF	TGTGCCAGCAGCGCGGGACAGGGAAAAGAGACCCAGTACTTC
-	TRBV25-1	-	TRBJ2-4	CASSEDSKSQGGKNIQYF	TGTGCCAGCAGTGAGGACTCCAAATCTCAGGGGGGCAAAAACATTCAGTACTTC
-	TRBV7-7	-	TRBJ2-5	CASSLGRGSQETQYF	TGTGCCAGCAGCTTAGGACGAGGGTCACAAGAGACCCAGTACTTC
-	TRBV15	-	TRBJ2-7	CATSREGVPEQYF	TGTGCCACCAGCAGAGAAGGGGTCCCCGAGCAGTACTTC
-	TRBV6-1	once	TRBJ1-1	CASSPRGGNTEAFF	TGTGCCAGCAGTCCTAGGGGCGGCAACACTGAAGCTTTCTTT
TRBD1	TRBV5-5	-	TRBJ2-5	CASSLGQGGTGETQYF	TGTGCCAGCAGCTTGGGACAGGGGGGAACGGGAGAGACCCAGTACTTC
-	TRBV5-1	once	TRBJ2-3	CASSLGTGGDTQYF	TGCGCCAGCAGCTTGGGCACCGGAGGAGATACGCAGTATTTT
-	TRBV5-1	-	TRBJ2-7	CASSGLGGVGQKGYEQYF	TGCGCCAGCAGCGGGTTGGGGGGCGTCGGACAGAAGGGATACGAGCAGTACTTC
-	TRBV2	-	TRBJ2-1	CASSEKQDGNEQFF	TGTGCCAGCAGTGAAAAACAGGACGGTAATGAGCAGTTCTTC
TRBD2	TRBV11-2	-	TRBJ2-1	CASSTGGLAVYNEQFF	TGTGCCAGCAGCACGGGGGGACTAGCGGTCTACAATGAGCAGTTCTTC
-	TRBV4-1	many	TRBJ2-7	CASSQDGGEQYF	TGCGCCAGCAGCCAAGACGGAGGAGAGCAGTACTTC
TRBD1	TRBV5-1	-	TRBJ1-1	CASSWRDRNTEAFF	TGCGCCAGCAGCTGGCGGGACAGAAACACTGAAGCTTTCTTT
TRBD1	TRBV28	-	TRBJ1-1	CASIKDRSLLNTEAFF	TGTGCCAGCATTAAGGACAGGAGCCTATTGAACACTGAAGCTTTCTTT
-	TRBV28	once	TRBJ1-2	CAIRNTYSGYYGYTF	TGTGCCATCCGTAACACCTATAGTGGGTACTATGGCTACACCTTC
-	TRBV5-4	-	TRBJ2-7	CASSLFPLEVLDEQYF	TGTGCCAGCAGCTTGTTTCCCTTGGAAGTTCTGGACGAGCAGTACTTC
-	TRBV7-3	-	TRBJ1-2	CASSFSYPVGYGYTF	TGTGCCAGCAGCTTTAGCTATCCTGTGGGCTATGGCTACACCTTC
TRBD1	TRBV7-8	-	TRBJ2-7	CASSSTGPLYEQYF	TGTGCCAGCAGCTCGACAGGGCCCCTTTACGAGCAGTACTTC
-	TRBV7-2	few	TRBJ2-7	CASSPARGLYEQYF	TGTGCCAGCAGCCCCGCCCGGGGGCTTTACGAGCAGTACTTC
-	TRBV28	-	TRBJ2-1	CASSPEDRPYNEQFF	TGTGCCAGCAGTCCCGAAGACAGACCCTACAATGAGCAGTTCTTC
-	TRBV5-6	few	TRBJ2-3	CASSAASTDTQYF	TGTGCCAGCAGCGCGGCTAGCACAGATACGCAGTATTTT
-	TRBV2	-	TRBJ1-6	CASELWTSNNSPLHF	TGTGCCAGCGAACTCTGGACAAGCAATAATTCACCCCTCCACTTT
-	TRBV9	-	TRBJ2-7	CASSVGAAGPYEQYF	TGTGCCAGCAGCGTGGGGGCGGCTGGTCCCTACGAGCAGTACTTC
TRBD1	TRBV6-5	-	TRBJ2-7	CASSYSGTGTYEQYF	TGTGCCAGCAGTTATTCCGGGACAGGGACTTACGAGCAGTACTTC
TRBD2	TRBV6-4	-	TRBJ2-1	CASSDTSGSFNEQFF	TGTGCCAGCAGCGATACTAGCGGGAGTTTTAATGAGCAGTTCTTC
-	TRBV29-1	few	TRBJ2-5	CSVEKPLDRPGGGETQYF	TGCAGCGTTGAAAAACCTCTTGACAGGCCCGGCGGGGGAGAGACCCAGTACTTC
-	TRBV7-7	once	TRBJ2-7	CASSPFLGLGYEQYF	TGTGCCAGCAGCCCCTTTTTAGGGCTAGGCTACGAGCAGTACTTC
-	TRBV29-1	-	TRBJ2-6	CSVASVSGANVLTF	TGCAGCGTTGCTTCCGTCTCTGGGGCCAACGTCCTGACTTTC